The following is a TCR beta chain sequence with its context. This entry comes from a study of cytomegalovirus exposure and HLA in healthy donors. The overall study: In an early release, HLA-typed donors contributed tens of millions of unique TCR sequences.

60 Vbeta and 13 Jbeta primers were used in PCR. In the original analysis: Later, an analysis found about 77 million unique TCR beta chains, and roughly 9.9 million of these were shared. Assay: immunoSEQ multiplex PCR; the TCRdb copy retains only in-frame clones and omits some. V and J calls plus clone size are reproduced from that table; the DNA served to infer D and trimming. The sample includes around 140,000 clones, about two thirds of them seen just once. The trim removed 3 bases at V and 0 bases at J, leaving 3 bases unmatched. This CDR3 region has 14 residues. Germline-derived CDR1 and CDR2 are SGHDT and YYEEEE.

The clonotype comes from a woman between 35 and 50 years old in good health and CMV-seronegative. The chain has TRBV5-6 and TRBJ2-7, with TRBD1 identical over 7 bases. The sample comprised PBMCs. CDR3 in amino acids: CASSSGQYSYEQYF. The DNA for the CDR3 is TGTGCCAGCAGCTCGGGACAGTACTCCTACGAGCAGTACTTC.